Described below is a single T cell receptor beta chain sequence and its context. No antigen is known for it. This sample stems from a study of shared clonotypes between healthy human individuals. Whole-study findings and limits: It was observed that about 5% of naive CD4 clonotypes were shared across a handful of donors. Only blood was sampled, and tissue TCR repertoires likely differ from blood ones. Generation probability values for non-shared clonotypes were lower than those for clonotypes shared by all four donors.

It was into CD45RA+ naive and CD45RA-negative memory subsets that the CD4+ cells were split. Assay: immunoSEQ multiplex PCR; the TCRdb copy retains only in-frame clones and omits some. In the table there are hundreds of thousands of clones, less than 85% of which are singletons. The V and J ends lost 0 bases and 5 bases, in that order; junction bases with no gene match: 9. CDR1 and CDR2 (germline): MNHEY, SVGAGI. CDR3 length: 16 amino acids. The sequencing input was memory CD4+ T cells sorted from blood. Subset of the sample: CD45RA-negative fraction. This chain connects TRBV6-5 to TRBJ1-1; 7 nucleotides match TRBD1. This TCR was sampled from a woman aged 30 to 39 in good health. CDR3 region: CASSYSFLGTETEAFF. The CDR3 coding sequence is TGTGCCAGCAGTTACTCGTTTTTGGGGACAGAGACTGAAGCTTTCTTT.